This TCR beta chain originates from a study of PD-1 blockade in classical Hodgkin lymphoma. Points from the study as a whole: TCR diversity in CD4+, not CD8+, cells rose significantly by C4D1.

The CDR3 loop spans 15 amino acids. J lost 3 bases, V lost 6 bases, and 4 bases had no gene match. Germline V gene lookup returns CDR1 WSHSY and CDR2 SAAADI. Profiled with immunoSEQ multiplex PCR; TCRdb holds only in-frame clones, not every one. Of roughly 92,000 clones detected, 80% to 95% appear once; the ten largest clones hold 2.8%. Only a few counts were recorded for this clone. Its matching antigen is unknown. All the patients suffered relapse after autologous stem cell transplantation, and brentuximab vedotin exposure differed. This specimen was peripheral blood mononuclear cells (PBMCs), taken at baseline. The sequence was obtained from a human donor with classical Hodgkin lymphoma. The rearrangement links TRBV10-2 to TRBJ2-3, with 12 bases aligning to TRBD2. Here the CDR3 reads CASSLLAGGTDTQYF. In DNA form, the CDR3 reads TGCGCCAGCAGCCTACTAGCGGGAGGTACAGATACGCAGTATTTT.